Below, 8 T cell receptor beta chains from the same sample are listed, as sequenced in a study of CD8 T cells in Susac syndrome. Random hexamers served to reverse transcribe roughly 0.45 to 1 ug RNA. TCRdb re-called the immunoSEQ multiplex PCR reads through MiXCR, storing one row per CDR3 protein. The repertoire consists of about 140,000 distinct CDR3 sequences, with 94% occurring once and the leading ten covering 0.25% to 0.3%. The sample was CD8+ T cells from PBMCs. The receptor source for this set is a human donor in good health.

The chain joins TRBV5-1 to TRBJ2-2; weak D call: TRBD2 (7 bases). Between the trimmed V and J ends, which lost 0 bases and 3 bases, there was a span of 12 bases. Germline V lookup: CDR1 SGHRS, CDR2 YFSETQ. This CDR3 comprises 16 residues. The CDR3 DNA follows: TGCGCCAGCAGCTTGGTAGGGGGGGCCGACACCGGGGAGCTGTTTTTT. It specifies CASSLVGGADTGELFF.

The chain is built from TRBV2 and TRBJ1-1, with TRBD1 identical over 7 bases. Germline trimming cut 6 bases from V and 5 bases from J; bases unmatched to any gene: 6. The CDR3 runs to 13 residues. CDR1 and CDR2 from the germline V gene are SNHLY and FYNNEI. This CDR3 is CASRPTGMTEAFF. In nucleotides, the CDR3 is TGTGCCAGCAGGCCGACAGGGATGACTGAAGCTTTCTTT.

This chain links TRBV6-2 or TRBV6-3 with TRBJ1-1; the D gene is possibly TRBD1 (5 bases). Germline V gene lookup returns CDR1 MNHEY and CDR2 SVGEGT. This CDR3 is 13 amino acids long. V was pared by 5 bases and J by 1 base, with 8 bases between. The CDR3 is CASSQGPNTEAFF. The CDR3 DNA reads as TGTGCCAGCAGTCAGGGCCCGAACACTGAAGCTTTCTTT.

The chain recombines TRBV28 with TRBJ2-5, with D perhaps matching TRBD1 (6 bases). The CDR3 is 17 amino acids. Trimming stripped 2 bases from V and 2 bases from J, with 18 bases between. Germline loops: CDR1 MDHEN, CDR2 SYDVKM. DNA of the CDR3: TGTGCCAGCAGTTTAAAGGGGGAAATAGTCGGGCAAGAGACCCAGTACTTC. It codes for CASSLKGEIVGQETQYF.

This rearrangement joins TRBV29-1 to TRBJ2-1; D possibly corresponds to TRBD2 (5 bases). The CDR3 has 13 amino acids. Germline V lookup: CDR1 SQVTM, CDR2 ANQGSEA. Trimming removed 4 bases at V and 0 bases at J, with 7 bases between. The CDR3, as DNA: TGCAGCGTTGGAGGGAGCTCCTACAATGAGCAGTTCTTC. It codes for CSVGGSSYNEQFF.

V usage is TRBV25-1 and J usage is TRBJ1-1; 9 bases agree with TRBD1. CDR3 length: 15 amino acids. J lost 1 base, V lost 8 bases, and 8 bases had no gene match. CDR1 is MGHDK and CDR2 is SYGVNS in the germline V gene. The CDR3 spells CASGYGTGPNTEAFF. The CDR3 DNA reads TGTGCCAGCGGCTACGGGACAGGGCCGAACACTGAAGCTTTCTTT.

The chain recombines TRBV5-1 with TRBJ2-7, with 7 nucleotides matching TRBD2. Germline CDR1 reads SGHRS; CDR2 reads YFSETQ. The junction had 7 bases not matched to a gene; V was cut back by 0 bases and J by 4 bases. The length of the CDR3 is 15 residues. CDR3 in DNA: TGCGCCAGCAGCTTGGCTGGCGGGAGAAGGTACGAGCAGTACTTC. It encodes CASSLAGGRRYEQYF.

The chain recombines TRBV7-9 with TRBJ2-3; TRBD1 is a possible D gene (6 bases). Trimming cost V 7 bases and J 7 bases, with 12 bases left between them. Per germline, CDR1 SEHNR and CDR2 FQNEAQ (reference sequence). The CDR3 runs 12 residues. The CDR3 DNA sequence: TGTGCCAGCACAGACAGGACGTATACGCAGTATTTT. Its translation is CASTDRTYTQYF.